This T cell receptor beta chain was retrieved from a study of cytomegalovirus exposure and HLA in healthy donors. At the level of the study: Of the donors genotyped, about 390 in all, less than 90% fell in the Caucasian-associated ancestry cluster.

General observations from the study: One variant, a missense change in DCLRE1C, was linked in a later analysis to TCR beta V- and J-gene trimming. In a later analysis, the majority of CMV-associated beta chains seemingly showed HLA restriction. A later analysis reportedly found fewer N-insertions in an Asian-associated ancestry cluster than the roughly 670-donor mean.

With 60 Vbeta and 13 Jbeta primers, the PCR was carried out. Using immunoSEQ multiplex PCR, the repertoire was profiled, and TCRdb retains in-frame clones only, with some absent. Found here are about 78,000 clones, 70% to 85% of them singletons; the top ten hold 2.4%. Comments on this clone: Its antigen is currently unknown.

CDR3 length equals 13 residues. Germline V gene sequence: CDR1 KGHSH, CDR2 LQKENI. Trimming removed 3 bases at V and 2 bases at J, with 8 bases between. The origin of this receptor is a woman in her forties or fifties in good health and CMV-seronegative. The material sequenced was PBMCs. The J gene is TRBJ2-7, the V gene TRBV18, with D hard to call. CDR3 in DNA: TGTGCCAGCTCACCTAAGCAAACCTACGAGCAGTACTTC. Translating it yields CASSPKQTYEQYF.